The 29 T cell receptor beta chains below come from one sample, sequenced in a study of blood T cell repertoires in COVID-19. Clones were sequenced by immunoSEQ multiplex PCR, and TCRdb holds only the in-frame ones, with some missing. The sample includes about 200,000 clones, 85% seen only once; the top ten take around 20%. Sequencing input: PBMCs or T cells enriched from blood (not recorded which). The receptors shown here come from a man aged 35 to 55 who had recovered from COVID-19.

V is TRBV4-1 and J is TRBJ2-3; 10 bases fit TRBD1. This CDR3 region has 18 residues. The V segment lost 0 bases and the J segment 4 bases; nucleotides outside the gene matches: 10. CDR1 MGHRA and CDR2 YSYEKL come from the germline V gene. The CDR3 spells CASSQDRLDRGRSDTQYF. CDR3 coding DNA: TGCGCCAGCAGCCAAGACCGTCTGGACAGGGGGAGGTCAGATACGCAGTATTTT.

This sequence joins TRBV10-3 and TRBJ2-5; 10 bases map to TRBD2. CDR1 ENHRY and CDR2 SYGVKD come from the germline V gene. This CDR3 contains 18 residues. J gave up 7 bases and V 0 bases, and 14 bases lay outside the gene matches. CDR3 in amino acids: CAISESSSGRGETRTQYF. In nucleotides, the CDR3 is TGTGCCATCAGTGAGTCGTCTAGCGGGAGAGGGGAAACTCGGACCCAGTACTTC.

The chain has TRBV28 and TRBJ2-7; perhaps TRBD1 as D (6 bases). Germline-derived CDR1 and CDR2 are MDHEN and SYDVKM. The V end was cut by 6 bases, the J end by 5 bases, with 17 bases between. The length of the CDR3 is 14 residues. The CDR3 nucleotides read TGTGCCAGCAGGACACAGGGAACTTTTAACGAGCAGTACTTC. It encodes CASRTQGTFNEQYF.

The V and J genes are TRBV10-3 and TRBJ2-7; D possibly corresponds to TRBD1 (5 bases). Trimming cost V 7 bases and J 3 bases, with 25 bases left between them. This CDR3 has 17 residues. From germline, CDR1 is ENHRY and CDR2 SYGVKD. This CDR3 is CAITVIRQPQIHYEQYF. The CDR3 bases are TGTGCCATCACCGTAATCAGACAGCCCCAAATCCACTACGAGCAGTACTTC.

The chain links TRBV10-3 to TRBJ1-4, with D tentatively TRBD1 (6 bases). Looked up from germline, CDR1 is ENHRY and CDR2 is SYGVKD. The CDR3 is made up of 13 amino acids. Trimming removed 8 bases from V and 2 bases from J, with 9 bases in between. CDR3 in amino acids: CAIGQGTNEKLFF. For the CDR3, the DNA is TGTGCCATCGGGCAGGGGACTAATGAAAAACTGTTTTTT.

The chain couples TRBV13 to TRBJ2-3; D is perhaps TRBD1 (6 bases). This CDR3 has 15 amino acids. V lost 1 base, J lost 1 base, and 9 bases lay in between. Germline V gives CDR1 PRHDT, CDR2 FYEKMQ (reference sequence). The CDR3 DNA is TGTGCCAGCAGCTTAGCCCACAGGGGCACAGATACGCAGTATTTT. Its translation is CASSLAHRGTDTQYF.

The CDR3 sequence is CASSLVSGQAYVANVLTF. CDR3 in DNA: TGCGCCAGCAGCTTGGTCTCGGGACAGGCTTATGTGGCCAACGTCCTGACTTTC. The V gene is TRBV5-1, the J gene TRBJ2-6, with TRBD1 matching over 8 bases. Germline lookup yields CDR1 SGHRS and CDR2 YFSETQ. V lost 0 bases to trimming and J lost 6 bases; unmatched junction nucleotides: 11. The length of the CDR3 is 18 residues.

V gene TRBV19 combines with J gene TRBJ2-3; possibly TRBD1 for D (6 bases). Germline V gene data show CDR1 as LNHDA and CDR2 as SQIVND (reference sequence). V lost 6 bases to trimming and J lost 2 bases, with 21 bases between them. This CDR3 region has 17 residues. For the CDR3, the DNA is TGTGCCAGTAGCATCGGCCAGGGGTGGCGGGTCACAGATACGCAGTATTTT. The encoded protein is CASSIGQGWRVTDTQYF.

At least ten counts were recorded for this clone. This chain connects TRBV30 to TRBJ2-5, with D possibly matching TRBD1 (8 bases). CDR1 and CDR2 from the germline V gene are GTSNPN and SVGIG (reference sequence). The CDR3 spans 15 residues. Between the trimmed V and J ends, which lost 2 bases and 5 bases, there was a span of 18 bases. The CDR3 loop reads CAWSRQGREWETQYF. CDR3 DNA: TGTGCCTGGAGTCGACAGGGGCGGGAGTGGGAGACCCAGTACTTC.

V and J are TRBV4-1 and TRBJ1-2, with a possible D match to TRBD1 (5 bases). Per the germline V gene, CDR1 is MGHRA and CDR2 is YSYEKL. Trimming took 0 bases from V and 5 from J, leaving 13 bases between them. The CDR3 has 15 residues. CDR3 sequence: CASSQENRAGYGYTF. In nucleotides, the CDR3 is TGCGCCAGCAGCCAAGAAAATAGAGCAGGGTATGGCTACACCTTC.

The CDR3 sequence is CASSPGTGAVTQYF. CDR3 nucleotide sequence: TGTGCCAGCAGCCCCGGGACAGGGGCGGTAACGCAGTATTTT. This chain connects TRBV7-3 to TRBJ2-3; TRBD1 matches 10 bases. The germline V gene has CDR1 SGHTA and CDR2 FQGTGA. Germline trimming cut 5 bases from V and 9 bases from J; bases unmatched to any gene: 8. The CDR3 sequence is 14 residues long.

This clone has just one count. The junction and the germline gene differ at one end; a read error may be behind it. This chain links TRBV5-6 with TRBJ2-1; 8 bases are a match to TRBD2. Germline V CDR1 and CDR2: SGHDT, YYEEEE. This CDR3 has 18 residues. The CDR3 bases are TGTGCCAGCGGCTTTTGGTTCTCCCCGGGAGGGTTATACAATGAGCAGTTCTTC. Translating gives CASGFWFSPGGLYNEQFF.

This clone was seen more than once but under ten times. J is TRBJ2-7 and V is TRBV4-1; TRBD1 agrees at 10 bases. Germline V gene lookup returns CDR1 MGHRA and CDR2 YSYEKL. The CDR3 is 16 amino acids. The trim removed 4 bases at V and 6 bases at J, leaving 12 bases unmatched. CDR3 sequence: CASSPTMQTGGREQYF. The CDR3 bases are TGCGCCAGCAGCCCTACTATGCAGACAGGGGGCCGCGAGCAGTACTTC.

The rearrangement links TRBV9 to TRBJ2-5, with a weak D call TRBD1 (6 bases). CDR1 and CDR2 from the germline V gene are SGDLS and YYNGEE. Trimming took 4 bases from V and 2 from J, leaving 15 bases between them. This CDR3 is built from 15 residues. Written as DNA, the CDR3 is TGTGCCAGCAGCCAAGAGGGGGACCAACAAGAGACCCAGTACTTC. It is translated as CASSQEGDQQETQYF.

This clone occurred a few times. The chain combines TRBV10-1 with TRBJ2-1; the D is unclear. Trimming removed 0 bases at V and 3 bases at J, with 6 bases between. Germline CDR1 reads WNHNN; CDR2 reads SYGVQD (reference sequence). The CDR3 extends over 14 amino acids. The CDR3: CASSESADYNEQFF. DNA for the CDR3: TGCGCCAGCAGTGAGTCGGCCGACTACAATGAGCAGTTCTTC.

The rearrangement links TRBV19 to TRBJ2-3; tentative D call: TRBD1 (6 bases). The CDR3 spans 16 residues. Germline CDR1 LNHDA, CDR2 SQIVND (reference sequence). V was trimmed by 4 bases and J by 4 bases, leaving 18 bases between them. The CDR3 reads CASSTMETRQADTQYF. The CDR3 coding sequence is TGTGCCAGTAGTACGATGGAGACTCGACAGGCAGATACGCAGTATTTT. Filled out from reference TRBV19 and TRBJ2-3, the complete variable domain reads DGGITQSPKYLFRKEGQNVTLSCEQNLNHDAMYWYRQDPGQGLRLIYYSQIVNDFQKGDIAEGYSVSREKKESFPLTVTSAQKNPTAFYLCASSTMETRQADTQYFGPGTRLTVL.

This chain connects TRBV7-2 to TRBJ2-1, with 8 bases fitting TRBD1. The CDR3 has 15 residues. After removal of 5 bases from V and 4 bases from J, the junction contained 7 bases not matched to a gene. CDR1 is SGHTA and CDR2 is FQGNSA in the germline V gene. The CDR3 nucleotides are TGTGCCAGCAGCACGGGACAGGTTCAATACAATGAGCAGTTCTTC. Translating it yields CASSTGQVQYNEQFF.

This clone was observed a handful of times. J is TRBJ2-3 and V is TRBV7-3, with TRBD1 matching over 10 bases. Germline V gene data show CDR1 as SGHTA and CDR2 as FQGTGA. CDR3 length: 15 amino acids. Unmatched junction bases numbered 10, after V lost 5 bases and J lost 8 bases. The CDR3 DNA reads as TGTGCCAGCAGCCCCGGGACAGGGGCGTTTGGTACGCAGTATTTT. Translated: CASSPGTGAFGTQYF.

The chain couples TRBV30 to TRBJ1-3, with D perhaps matching TRBD1 (6 bases). The V gene lost 4 bases and the J gene lost 4 bases, with 14 bases spanning the gap. From germline, CDR1 is GTSNPN and CDR2 SVGIG (reference sequence). The CDR3 totals 14 residues. CDR3 region: CAWNTGSPGNTIYF. In DNA form, the CDR3 reads TGTGCCTGGAATACAGGGTCCCCCGGAAACACCATATATTTT. The whole variable domain, filled in from reference TRBV30 and TRBJ1-3, reads SQTIHQWPATLVQPVGSPLSLECTVEGTSNPNLYWYRQAAGRGLQLLFYSVGIGQISSEVPQNLSASRPQDRQFILSSKKLLLSDSGFYLCAWNTGSPGNTIYFGEGSWLTVV.

This chain joins TRBV30 and TRBJ1-3; D not certain. CDR3 length equals 14 residues. Germline V gene data show CDR1 as GTSNPN and CDR2 as SVGIG (reference sequence). V gave up 2 bases and J gave up 0 bases, with 8 bases separating them. The CDR3 nucleotides are TGTGCCTGGAGTTTAATGAGCTCTGGAAACACCATATATTTT. Translation gives CAWSLMSSGNTIYF.

This chain links TRBV7-8 with TRBJ1-3; D unresolved. Germline-derived CDR1 and CDR2 are SGHVS and FQNEAQ. This CDR3 region has 16 residues. Trimming cost V 5 bases and J 0 bases, with 14 bases left between them. In nucleotides, the CDR3 is TGTGCCAGCAGCAGTGGAGCGACCTTCTCTGGAAACACCATATATTTT. Amino acids: CASSSGATFSGNTIYF.

CDR3 bases: TGCAGCGTTGTAGCGGGGCCGAACACCGGGGAGCTGTTTTTT. It translates to CSVVAGPNTGELFF. This sequence joins TRBV29-1 and TRBJ2-2; 8 bases align to TRBD2. The CDR3 totals 14 residues. CDR1 and CDR2 from the germline V gene are SQVTM and ANQGSEA. V shed 4 bases, J shed 0 bases, and the junction held 1 base outside the gene matches.

The chain employs TRBV3-1 (or the pseudogene TRBV3-2) and TRBJ2-1; D remains unclear. The CDR3 contains 18 residues. Germline V gives CDR1 LGHDT, CDR2 YNNKEL (reference sequence). Trimming removed 0 bases from V and 0 bases from J, with 15 bases in between. This CDR3 is CASSQDIYEASSYNEQFF. In nucleotides, the CDR3 is TGTGCCAGCAGCCAAGATATTTATGAAGCGAGCTCCTACAATGAGCAGTTCTTC.

The genes are TRBV19 and TRBJ2-1; 12 bases are a match to TRBD2. In germline, CDR1 is LNHDA, CDR2 SQIVND (reference sequence). The CDR3 is 23 residues long. V trimming: 5 bases; J trimming: 1 base; junction bases outside the gene matches: 24. The CDR3: CASSRGAHRGLAGGPKSYNEQFF. In DNA, the CDR3 is TGTGCCAGTAGTCGCGGGGCTCACAGGGGTCTAGCGGGAGGGCCTAAGTCCTACAATGAGCAGTTCTTC.

The rearrangement links TRBV12-3 or TRBV12-4 to TRBJ2-1; D unresolved. The CDR3 runs 13 residues. V was pared by 6 bases and J by 11 bases, with 17 bases between. CDR3: CASRLTTRLKQFF. CDR3 DNA sequence: TGTGCCAGCAGATTAACGACACGGCTCAAGCAGTTCTTC.

The genes are TRBV4-2 and TRBJ2-2, with D tentatively TRBD1 (5 bases). Germline CDR1 LGHNA, CDR2 YNFKEQ. The CDR3 consists of 15 residues. Trimming cost V 0 bases and J 0 bases, with 5 bases left between them. CDR3 sequence (DNA): TGTGCCAGCAGCCAAGACAGGGCGAACACCGGGGAGCTGTTTTTT. It translates to CASSQDRANTGELFF.

The chain joins TRBV28 to TRBJ1-4; TRBD1 matches 9 bases. Trimming removed 5 bases from V and 8 bases from J; junction bases left unmatched: 6. Germline V CDR1 and CDR2: MDHEN, SYDVKM. The CDR3 sequence is 14 residues long. In DNA, the CDR3 is TGTGCCAGCAGTCAAAGGGACAGGGTCGAAAAACTGTTTTTT. Translated: CASSQRDRVEKLFF.

V usage is TRBV28 and J usage is TRBJ2-1, with 7 bases aligning to TRBD2. V dropped 3 bases and J dropped 7; count of bases not matched to a gene: 6. CDR1 is MDHEN and CDR2 is SYDVKM in the germline V gene. There are 14 residues in the CDR3. This chain's CDR3 is CASSLGGSKNEQFF. CDR3 DNA: TGTGCCAGCAGTTTGGGCGGGAGTAAGAATGAGCAGTTCTTC.

In its sample, this clone was seen a few times. The CDR3 spells CAWSRRGFTEAFF. As DNA, the CDR3 is TGTGCCTGGAGTCGGCGGGGATTCACTGAAGCTTTCTTT. V gene TRBV30 combines with J gene TRBJ1-1, with D uncertain. CDR3 length: 13 amino acids. Trimming took off 2 bases at V and 4 bases at J, with 11 bases between the two ends. The germline V gene encodes CDR1 GTSNPN and CDR2 SVGIG (reference sequence).